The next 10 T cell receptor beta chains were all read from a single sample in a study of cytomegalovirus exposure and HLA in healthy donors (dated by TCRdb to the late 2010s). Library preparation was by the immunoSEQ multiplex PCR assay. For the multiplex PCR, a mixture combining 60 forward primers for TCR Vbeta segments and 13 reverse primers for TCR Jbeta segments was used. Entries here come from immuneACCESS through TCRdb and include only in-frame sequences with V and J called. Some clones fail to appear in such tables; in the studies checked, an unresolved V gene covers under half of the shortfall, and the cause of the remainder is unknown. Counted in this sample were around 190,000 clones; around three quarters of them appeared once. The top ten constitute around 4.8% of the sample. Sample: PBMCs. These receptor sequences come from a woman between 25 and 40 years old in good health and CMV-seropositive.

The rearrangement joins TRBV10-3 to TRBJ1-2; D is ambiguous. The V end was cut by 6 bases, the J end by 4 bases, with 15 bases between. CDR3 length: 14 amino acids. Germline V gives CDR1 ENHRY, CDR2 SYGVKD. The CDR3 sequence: CAISNQVASYGYTF. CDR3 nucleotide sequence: TGTGCCATCAGCAACCAGGTCGCCAGCTATGGCTACACCTTC.

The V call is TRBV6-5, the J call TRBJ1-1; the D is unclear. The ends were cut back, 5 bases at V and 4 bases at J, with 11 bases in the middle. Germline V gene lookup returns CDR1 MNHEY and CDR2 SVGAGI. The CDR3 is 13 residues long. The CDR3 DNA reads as TGTGCCAGCAGTACGAGCGGGTCCACTGAAGCTTTCTTT. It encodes CASSTSGSTEAFF.

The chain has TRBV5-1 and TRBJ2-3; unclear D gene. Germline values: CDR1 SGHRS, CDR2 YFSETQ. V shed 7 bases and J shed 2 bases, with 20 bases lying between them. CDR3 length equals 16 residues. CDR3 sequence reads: CASVLVPRPSTDTQYF. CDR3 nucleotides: TGCGCCAGCGTCCTTGTCCCTAGACCTTCCACAGATACGCAGTATTTT. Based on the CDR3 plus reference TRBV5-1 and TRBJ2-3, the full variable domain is KAGVTQTPRYLIKTRGQQVTLSCSPISGHRSVSWYQQTPGQGLQFLFEYFSETQRNKGNFPGRFSGRQFSNSRSEMNVSTLELGDSALYLCASVLVPRPSTDTQYFGPGTRLTVL.

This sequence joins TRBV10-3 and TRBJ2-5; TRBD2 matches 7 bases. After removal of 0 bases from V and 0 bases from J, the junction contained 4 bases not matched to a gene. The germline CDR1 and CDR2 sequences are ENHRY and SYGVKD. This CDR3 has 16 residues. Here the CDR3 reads CAISESPGTNQETQYF. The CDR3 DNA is TGTGCCATCAGTGAGTCCCCCGGGACTAACCAAGAGACCCAGTACTTC.

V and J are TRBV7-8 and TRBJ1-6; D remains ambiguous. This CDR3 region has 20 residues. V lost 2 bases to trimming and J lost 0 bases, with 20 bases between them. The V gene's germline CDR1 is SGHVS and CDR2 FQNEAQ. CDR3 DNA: TGTGCCAGCAGCTTATATCCGCGGAGAAGTATGAGCTCCTATAATTCACCCCTCCACTTT. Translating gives CASSLYPRRSMSSYNSPLHF.

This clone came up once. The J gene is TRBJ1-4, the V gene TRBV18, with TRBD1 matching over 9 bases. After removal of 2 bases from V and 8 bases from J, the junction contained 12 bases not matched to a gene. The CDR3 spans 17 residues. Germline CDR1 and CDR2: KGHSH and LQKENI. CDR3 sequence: CASSPYESGQGLEKLFF. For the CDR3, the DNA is TGTGCCAGCTCACCATATGAATCGGGACAGGGTTTAGAAAAACTGTTTTTT.

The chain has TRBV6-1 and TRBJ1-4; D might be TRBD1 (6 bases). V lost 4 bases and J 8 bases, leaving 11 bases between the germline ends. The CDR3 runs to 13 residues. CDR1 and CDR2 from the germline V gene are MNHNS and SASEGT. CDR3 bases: TGTGCCAGCAGTGTTCGACAGGACGAAAAACTGTTTTTT. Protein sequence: CASSVRQDEKLFF.

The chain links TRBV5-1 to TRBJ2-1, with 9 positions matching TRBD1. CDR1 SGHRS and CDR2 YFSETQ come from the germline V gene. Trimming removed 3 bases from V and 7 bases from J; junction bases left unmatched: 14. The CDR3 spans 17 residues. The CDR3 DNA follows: TGCGCCAGCAGCTCAGAACCTGGGACAGGGCCCCTGAATGAGCAGTTCTTC. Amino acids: CASSSEPGTGPLNEQFF.

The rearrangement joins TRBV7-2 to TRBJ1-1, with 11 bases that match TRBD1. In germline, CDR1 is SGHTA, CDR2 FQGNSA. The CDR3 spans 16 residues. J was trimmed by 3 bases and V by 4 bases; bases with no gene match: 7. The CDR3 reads CASSSRDRGVDTEAFF. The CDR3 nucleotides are TGTGCCAGCAGCTCCCGGGACAGGGGGGTCGACACTGAAGCTTTCTTT.

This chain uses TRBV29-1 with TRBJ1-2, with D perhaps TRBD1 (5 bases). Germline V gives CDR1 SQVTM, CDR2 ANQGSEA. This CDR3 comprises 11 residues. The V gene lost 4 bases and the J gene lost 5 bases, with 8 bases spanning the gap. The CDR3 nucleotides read TGCAGCGTTGTTAAGGGGTATGGCTACACCTTC. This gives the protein CSVVKGYGYTF. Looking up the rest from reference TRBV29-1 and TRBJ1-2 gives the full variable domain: SAVISQKPSRDICQRGTSLTIQCQVDSQVTMMFWYRQQPGQSLTLIATANQGSEATYESGFVIDKFPISRPNLTFSTLTVSNMSPEDSSIYLCSVVKGYGYTFGSGTRLTVV.